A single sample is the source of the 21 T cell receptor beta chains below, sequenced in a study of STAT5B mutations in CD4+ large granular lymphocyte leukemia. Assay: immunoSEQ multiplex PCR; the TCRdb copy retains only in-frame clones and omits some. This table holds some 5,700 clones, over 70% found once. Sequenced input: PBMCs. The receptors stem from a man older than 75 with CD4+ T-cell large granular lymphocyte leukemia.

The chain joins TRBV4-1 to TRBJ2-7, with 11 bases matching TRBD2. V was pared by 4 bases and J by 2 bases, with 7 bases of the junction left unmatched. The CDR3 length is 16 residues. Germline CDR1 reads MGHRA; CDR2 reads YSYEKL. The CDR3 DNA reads TGCGCCAGCAGCCCTAGCGGGAGGATTGGGCCCTACGAGCAGTACTTC. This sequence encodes CASSPSGRIGPYEQYF.

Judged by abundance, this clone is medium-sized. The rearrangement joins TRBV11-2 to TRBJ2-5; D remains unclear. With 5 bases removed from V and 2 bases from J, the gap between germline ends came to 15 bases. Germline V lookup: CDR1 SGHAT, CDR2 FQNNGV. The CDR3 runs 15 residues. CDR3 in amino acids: CASSPWTPLQETQYF. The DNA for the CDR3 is TGTGCCAGCAGCCCGTGGACCCCACTACAAGAGACCCAGTACTTC.

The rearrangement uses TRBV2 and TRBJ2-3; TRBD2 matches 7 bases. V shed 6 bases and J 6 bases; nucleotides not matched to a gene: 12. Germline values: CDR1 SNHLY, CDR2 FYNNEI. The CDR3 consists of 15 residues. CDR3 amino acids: CASRGISGAGDTQYF. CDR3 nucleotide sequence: TGTGCCAGCAGGGGAATCAGCGGGGCGGGGGATACGCAGTATTTT.

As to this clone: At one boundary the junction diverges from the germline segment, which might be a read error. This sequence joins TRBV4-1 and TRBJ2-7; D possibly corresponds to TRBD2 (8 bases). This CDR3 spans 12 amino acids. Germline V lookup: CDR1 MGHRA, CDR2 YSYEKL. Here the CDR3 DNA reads TGCGCCAGCAGCCAAGTAGCGGGACAGTTAAACTTC. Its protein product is CASSQVAGQLNF.

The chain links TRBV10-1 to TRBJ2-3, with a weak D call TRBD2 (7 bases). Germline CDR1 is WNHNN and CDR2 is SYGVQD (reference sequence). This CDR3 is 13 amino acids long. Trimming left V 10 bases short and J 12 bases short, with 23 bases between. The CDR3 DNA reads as TGCGCCACCCAACAGGGAGGGATCAGTATTCAGTATTTT. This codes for CATQQGGISIQYF.

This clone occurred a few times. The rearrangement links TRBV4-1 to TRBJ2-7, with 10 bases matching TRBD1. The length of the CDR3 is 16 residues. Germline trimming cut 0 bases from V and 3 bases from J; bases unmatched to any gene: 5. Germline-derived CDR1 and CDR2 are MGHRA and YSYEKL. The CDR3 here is CASSQDPGQGVYEQYF. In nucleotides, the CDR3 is TGCGCCAGCAGCCAAGATCCTGGACAGGGGGTCTACGAGCAGTACTTC.

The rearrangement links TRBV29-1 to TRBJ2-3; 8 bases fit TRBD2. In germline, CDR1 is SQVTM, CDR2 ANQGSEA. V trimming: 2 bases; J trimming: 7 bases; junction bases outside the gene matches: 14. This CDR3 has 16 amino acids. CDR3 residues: CSVEWYGGGSGYTQYF. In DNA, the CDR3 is TGCAGCGTTGAATGGTACGGGGGGGGAAGCGGCTATACGCAGTATTTT.

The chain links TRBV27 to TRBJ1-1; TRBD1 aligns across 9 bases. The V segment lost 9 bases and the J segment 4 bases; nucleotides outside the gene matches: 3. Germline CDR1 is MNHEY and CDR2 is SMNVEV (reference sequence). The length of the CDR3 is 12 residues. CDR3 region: CASKTGGTEAFF. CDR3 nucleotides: TGTGCCAGTAAGACAGGGGGCACTGAAGCTTTCTTT.

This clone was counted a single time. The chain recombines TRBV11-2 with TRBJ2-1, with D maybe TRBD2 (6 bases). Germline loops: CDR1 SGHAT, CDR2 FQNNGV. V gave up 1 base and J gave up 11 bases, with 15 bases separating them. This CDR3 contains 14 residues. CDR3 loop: CASSLVQEGNKQFF. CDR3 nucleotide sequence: TGTGCCAGCAGCTTAGTCCAGGAGGGCAACAAGCAGTTCTTC. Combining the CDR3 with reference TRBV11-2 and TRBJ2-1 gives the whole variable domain EAGVAQSPRYKIIEKRQSVAFWCNPISGHATLYWYQQILGQGPKLLIQFQNNGVVDDSQLPKDRFSAERLKGVDSTLKIQPAKLEDSAVYLCASSLVQEGNKQFFGPGTRLTVL.

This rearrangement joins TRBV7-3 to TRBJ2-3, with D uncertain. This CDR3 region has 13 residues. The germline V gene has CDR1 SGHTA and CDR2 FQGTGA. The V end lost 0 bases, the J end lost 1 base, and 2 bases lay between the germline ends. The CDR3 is CASSLTGTDTQYF. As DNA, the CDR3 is TGTGCCAGCAGCTTAACCGGCACAGATACGCAGTATTTT.

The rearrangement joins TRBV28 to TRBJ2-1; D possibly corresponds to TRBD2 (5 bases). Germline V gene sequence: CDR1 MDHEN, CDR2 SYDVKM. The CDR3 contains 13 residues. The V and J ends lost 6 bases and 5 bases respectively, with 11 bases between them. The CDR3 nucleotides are TGTGCCAGCAGCTTAGGACTGAACAATGAGCAGTTCTTC. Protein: CASSLGLNNEQFF.

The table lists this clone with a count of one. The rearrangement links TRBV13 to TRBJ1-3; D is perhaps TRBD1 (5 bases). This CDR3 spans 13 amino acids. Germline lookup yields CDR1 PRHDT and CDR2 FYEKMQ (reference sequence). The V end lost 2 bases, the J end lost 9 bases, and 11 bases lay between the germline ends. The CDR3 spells CASSLSGSGTIYF. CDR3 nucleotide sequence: TGTGCCAGCAGCTTATCAGGGAGCGGCACCATATATTTT.

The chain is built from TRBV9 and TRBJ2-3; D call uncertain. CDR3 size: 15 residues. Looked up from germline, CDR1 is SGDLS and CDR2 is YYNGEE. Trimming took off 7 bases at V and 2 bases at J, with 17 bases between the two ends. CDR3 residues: CASGRLGSPTDTQYF. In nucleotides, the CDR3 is TGTGCCAGCGGTCGTCTCGGCTCACCCACAGATACGCAGTATTTT. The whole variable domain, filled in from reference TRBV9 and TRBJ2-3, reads DSGVTQTPKHLITATGQRVTLRCSPRSGDLSVYWYQQSLDQGLQFLIQYYNGEERAKGNILERFSAQQFPDLHSELNLSSLELGDSALYFCASGRLGSPTDTQYFGPGTRLTVL.

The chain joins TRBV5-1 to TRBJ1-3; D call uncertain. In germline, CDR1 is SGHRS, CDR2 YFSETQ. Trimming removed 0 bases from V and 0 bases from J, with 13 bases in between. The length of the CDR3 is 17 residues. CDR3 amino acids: CASSLGLLTISGNTIYF. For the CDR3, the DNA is TGCGCCAGCAGCTTGGGACTCCTTACCATCTCTGGAAACACCATATATTTT.

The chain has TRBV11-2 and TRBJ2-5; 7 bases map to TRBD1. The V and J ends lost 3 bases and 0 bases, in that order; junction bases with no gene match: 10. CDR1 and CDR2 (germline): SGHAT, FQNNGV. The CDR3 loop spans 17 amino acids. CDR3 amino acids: CASSFEYRDRNQETQYF. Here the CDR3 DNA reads TGTGCCAGCAGCTTCGAATACCGGGACAGAAACCAAGAGACCCAGTACTTC.

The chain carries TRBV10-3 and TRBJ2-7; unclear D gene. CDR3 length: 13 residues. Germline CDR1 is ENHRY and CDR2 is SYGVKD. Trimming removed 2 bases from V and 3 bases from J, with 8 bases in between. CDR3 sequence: CAISEGSFYEQYF. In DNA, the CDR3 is TGTGCCATCAGTGAGGGGTCTTTCTACGAGCAGTACTTC.

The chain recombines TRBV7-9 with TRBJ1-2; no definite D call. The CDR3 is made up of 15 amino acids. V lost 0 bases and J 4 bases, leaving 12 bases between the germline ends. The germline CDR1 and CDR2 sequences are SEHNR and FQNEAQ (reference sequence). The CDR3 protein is CASSLAGNWGYGYTF. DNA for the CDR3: TGTGCCAGCAGCTTAGCAGGCAACTGGGGCTATGGCTACACCTTC.

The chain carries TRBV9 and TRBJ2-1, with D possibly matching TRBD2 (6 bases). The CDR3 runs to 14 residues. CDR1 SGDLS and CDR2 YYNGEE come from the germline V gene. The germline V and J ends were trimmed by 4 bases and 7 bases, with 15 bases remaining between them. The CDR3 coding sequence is TGTGCCAGCAGCTTTAGCGGCAGTAGGAATGAGCAGTTCTTC. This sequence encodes CASSFSGSRNEQFF.

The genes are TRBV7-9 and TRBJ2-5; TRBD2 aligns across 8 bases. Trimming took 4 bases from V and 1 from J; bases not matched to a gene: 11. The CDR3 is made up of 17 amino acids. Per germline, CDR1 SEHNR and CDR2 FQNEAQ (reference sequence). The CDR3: CASSSLTVGGGQETQYF. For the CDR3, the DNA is TGTGCCAGCAGCTCCCTAACCGTCGGGGGGGGCCAAGAGACCCAGTACTTC.

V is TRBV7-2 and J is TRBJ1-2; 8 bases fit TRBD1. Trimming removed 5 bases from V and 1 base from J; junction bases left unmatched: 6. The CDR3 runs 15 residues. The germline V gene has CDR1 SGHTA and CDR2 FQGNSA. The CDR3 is CASSPTDRVNYGYTF. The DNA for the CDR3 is TGTGCCAGCAGCCCGACGGACAGGGTTAACTATGGCTACACCTTC.

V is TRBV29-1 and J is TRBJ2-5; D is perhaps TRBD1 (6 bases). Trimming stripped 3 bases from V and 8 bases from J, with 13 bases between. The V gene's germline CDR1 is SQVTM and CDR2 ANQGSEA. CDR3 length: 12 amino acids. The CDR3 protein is CSVDGQKRTQYF. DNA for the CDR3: TGCAGCGTTGATGGACAGAAGAGAACCCAGTACTTC.